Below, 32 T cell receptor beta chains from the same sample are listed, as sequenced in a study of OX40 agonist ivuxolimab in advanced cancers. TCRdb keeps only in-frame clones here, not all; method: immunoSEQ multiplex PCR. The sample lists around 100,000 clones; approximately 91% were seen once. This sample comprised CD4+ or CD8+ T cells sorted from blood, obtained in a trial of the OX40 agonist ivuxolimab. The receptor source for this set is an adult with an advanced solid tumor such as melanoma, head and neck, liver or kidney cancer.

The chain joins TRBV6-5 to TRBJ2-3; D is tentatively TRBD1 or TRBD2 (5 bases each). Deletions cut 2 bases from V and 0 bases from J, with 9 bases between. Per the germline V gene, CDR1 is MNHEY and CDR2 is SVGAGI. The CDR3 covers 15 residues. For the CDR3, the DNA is TGTGCCAGCAGTTACGGGGGTCCAAGCACAGATACGCAGTATTTT. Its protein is CASSYGGPSTDTQYF.

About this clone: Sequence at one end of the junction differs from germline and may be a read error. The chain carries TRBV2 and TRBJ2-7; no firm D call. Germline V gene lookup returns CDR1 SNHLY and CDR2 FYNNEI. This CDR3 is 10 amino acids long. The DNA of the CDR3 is TGTGCCAGCAGTGAAAGCCTCCCGGTCTTC. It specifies CASSESLPVF.

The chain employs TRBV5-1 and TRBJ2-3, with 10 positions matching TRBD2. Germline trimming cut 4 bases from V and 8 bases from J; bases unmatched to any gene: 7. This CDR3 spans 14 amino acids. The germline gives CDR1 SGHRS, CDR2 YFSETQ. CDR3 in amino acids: CASSPTGTSVTQYF. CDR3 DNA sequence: TGCGCCAGCAGCCCAACCGGGACTAGCGTTACGCAGTATTTT.

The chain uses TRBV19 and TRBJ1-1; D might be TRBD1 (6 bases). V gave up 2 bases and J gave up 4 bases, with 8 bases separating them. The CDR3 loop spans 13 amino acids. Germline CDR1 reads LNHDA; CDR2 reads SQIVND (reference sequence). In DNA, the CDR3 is TGTGCCAGTAGTATATTAGGGGGCACTGAAGCTTTCTTT. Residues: CASSILGGTEAFF.

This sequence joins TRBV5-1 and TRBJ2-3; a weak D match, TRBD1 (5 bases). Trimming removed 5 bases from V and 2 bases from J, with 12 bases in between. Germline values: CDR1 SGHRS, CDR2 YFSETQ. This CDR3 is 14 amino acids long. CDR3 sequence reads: CASRQVLPTDTQYF. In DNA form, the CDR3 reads TGCGCCAGCAGACAGGTTCTTCCCACAGATACGCAGTATTTT. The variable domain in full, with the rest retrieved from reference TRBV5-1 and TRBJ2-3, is KAGVTQTPRYLIKTRGQQVTLSCSPISGHRSVSWYQQTPGQGLQFLFEYFSETQRNKGNFPGRFSGRQFSNSRSEMNVSTLELGDSALYLCASRQVLPTDTQYFGPGTRLTVL.

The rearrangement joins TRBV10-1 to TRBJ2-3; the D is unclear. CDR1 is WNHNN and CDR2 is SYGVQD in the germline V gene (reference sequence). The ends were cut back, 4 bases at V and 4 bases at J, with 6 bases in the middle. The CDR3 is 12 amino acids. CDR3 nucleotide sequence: TGCGCCAGCAGTGTGAGTTCAGATACGCAGTATTTT. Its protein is CASSVSSDTQYF.

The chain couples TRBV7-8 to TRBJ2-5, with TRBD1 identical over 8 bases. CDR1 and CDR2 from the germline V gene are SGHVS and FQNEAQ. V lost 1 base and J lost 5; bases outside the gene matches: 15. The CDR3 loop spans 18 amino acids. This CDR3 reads CASSLGRTGSSRGETQYF. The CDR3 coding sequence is TGTGCCAGCAGCTTAGGCCGGACAGGGTCCTCCCGAGGGGAGACCCAGTACTTC.

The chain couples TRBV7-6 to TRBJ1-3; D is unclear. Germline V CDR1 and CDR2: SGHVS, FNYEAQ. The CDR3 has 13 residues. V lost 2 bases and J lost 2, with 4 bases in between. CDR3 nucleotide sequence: TGTGCCAGCAGCTTACGTCCTGGAAACACCATATATTTT. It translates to CASSLRPGNTIYF.

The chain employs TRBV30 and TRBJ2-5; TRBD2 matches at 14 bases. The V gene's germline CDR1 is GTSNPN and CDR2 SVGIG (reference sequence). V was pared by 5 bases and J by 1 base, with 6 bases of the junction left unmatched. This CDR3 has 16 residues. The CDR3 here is CAWSGGLAGVQETQYF. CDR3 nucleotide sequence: TGTGCCTGGTCGGGGGGACTAGCGGGAGTCCAAGAGACCCAGTACTTC.

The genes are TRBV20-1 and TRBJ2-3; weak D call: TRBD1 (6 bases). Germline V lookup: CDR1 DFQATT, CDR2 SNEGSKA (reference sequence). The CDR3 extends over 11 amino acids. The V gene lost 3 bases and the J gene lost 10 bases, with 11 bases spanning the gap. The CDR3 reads CSASAGAPQYF. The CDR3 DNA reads TGCAGTGCTAGTGCAGGGGCCCCGCAGTATTTT.

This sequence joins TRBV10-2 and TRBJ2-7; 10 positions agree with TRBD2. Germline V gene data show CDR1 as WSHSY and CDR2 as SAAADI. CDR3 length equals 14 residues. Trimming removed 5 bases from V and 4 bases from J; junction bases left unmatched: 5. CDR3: CASSPIAGGYEQYF. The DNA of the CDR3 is TGCGCCAGCAGTCCGATAGCGGGAGGTTACGAGCAGTACTTC.

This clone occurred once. The CDR3 here is CSAGDRAYEQYF. CDR3 sequence (DNA): TGCAGCGCCGGGGACAGAGCCTACGAGCAGTACTTC. The chain uses TRBV29-1 and TRBJ2-7; 7 nucleotides agree with TRBD1. Trimming at V came to 7 bases and at J to 2 bases, leaving 5 bases not matched to a gene. Germline lookup yields CDR1 SQVTM and CDR2 ANQGSEA. The CDR3 loop spans 12 amino acids.

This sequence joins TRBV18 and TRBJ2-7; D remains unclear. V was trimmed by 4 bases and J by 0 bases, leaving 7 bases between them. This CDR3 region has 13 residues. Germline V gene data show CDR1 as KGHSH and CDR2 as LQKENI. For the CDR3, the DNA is TGTGCCAGCTCACTCGGAAGCTCCTACGAGCAGTACTTC. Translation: CASSLGSSYEQYF. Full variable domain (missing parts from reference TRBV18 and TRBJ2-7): NAGVMQNPRHLVRRRGQEARLRCSPMKGHSHVYWYRQLPEEGLKFMVYLQKENIIDESGMPKERFSAEFPKEGPSILRIQQVVRGDSAAYFCASSLGSSYEQYFGPGTRLTVT.

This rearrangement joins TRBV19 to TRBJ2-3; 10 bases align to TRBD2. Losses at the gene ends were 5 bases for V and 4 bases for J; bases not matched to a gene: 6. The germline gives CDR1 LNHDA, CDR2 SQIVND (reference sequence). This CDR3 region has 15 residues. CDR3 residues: CASSLGLAASDTQYF. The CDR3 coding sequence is TGTGCCAGTAGTCTAGGACTAGCGGCTTCAGATACGCAGTATTTT.

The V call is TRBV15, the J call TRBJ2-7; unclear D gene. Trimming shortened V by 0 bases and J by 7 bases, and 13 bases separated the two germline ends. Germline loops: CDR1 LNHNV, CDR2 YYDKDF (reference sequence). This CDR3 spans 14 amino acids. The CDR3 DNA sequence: TGTGCCACCAGCAGAGATACGGCCGCTAGTGAGCAGTACTTC. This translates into CATSRDTAASEQYF. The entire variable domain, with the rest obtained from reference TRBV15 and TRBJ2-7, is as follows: DAMVIQNPRYQVTQFGKPVTLSCSQTLNHNVMYWYQQKSSQAPKLLFHYYDKDFNNEADTPDNFQSRRPNTSFCFLDIRSPGLGDTAMYLCATSRDTAASEQYFGPGTRLTVT.

This CDR3 reads CASSPNPFGTGELFF. The CDR3 nucleotides are TGTGCCAGCTCACCCAACCCATTTGGCACCGGGGAGCTGTTTTTT. V and J are TRBV18 and TRBJ2-2; D unclear. Deletions cut 3 bases from V and 4 bases from J, with 12 bases between. Germline V gives CDR1 KGHSH, CDR2 LQKENI. This CDR3 is 15 amino acids long.

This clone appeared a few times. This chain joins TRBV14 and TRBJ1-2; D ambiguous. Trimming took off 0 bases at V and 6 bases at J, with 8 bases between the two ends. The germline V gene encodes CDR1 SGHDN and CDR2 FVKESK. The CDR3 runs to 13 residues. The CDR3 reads CASSQDLPNGYTF. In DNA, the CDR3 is TGTGCCAGCAGCCAAGATCTCCCGAATGGCTACACCTTC.

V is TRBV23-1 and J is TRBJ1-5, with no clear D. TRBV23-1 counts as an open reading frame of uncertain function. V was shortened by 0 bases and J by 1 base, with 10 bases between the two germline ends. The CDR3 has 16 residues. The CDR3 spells CASSQSCPESNQPQHF. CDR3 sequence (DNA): TGCGCCAGCAGTCAATCGTGCCCGGAAAGCAATCAGCCCCAGCATTTT.

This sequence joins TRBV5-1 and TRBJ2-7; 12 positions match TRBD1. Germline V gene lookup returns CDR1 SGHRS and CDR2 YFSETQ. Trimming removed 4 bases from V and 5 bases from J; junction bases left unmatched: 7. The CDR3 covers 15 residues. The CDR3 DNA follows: TGCGCCAGCAGCCCCTCCGGGACAGGGGGCGACGAGCAGTACTTC. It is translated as CASSPSGTGGDEQYF. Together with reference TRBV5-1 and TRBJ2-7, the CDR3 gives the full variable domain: KAGVTQTPRYLIKTRGQQVTLSCSPISGHRSVSWYQQTPGQGLQFLFEYFSETQRNKGNFPGRFSGRQFSNSRSEMNVSTLELGDSALYLCASSPSGTGGDEQYFGPGTRLTVT.

As DNA, the CDR3 is TGTGCCAGCAGCGTAGAAGTGGGACTAGGTAGCACAGATACGCAGTATTTT. Protein sequence: CASSVEVGLGSTDTQYF. The gene calls are TRBV9 and TRBJ2-3, with 8 bases that match TRBD2. The V gene's germline CDR1 is SGDLS and CDR2 YYNGEE. The CDR3 length is 17 residues. The junction had 6 bases not matched to a gene; V was cut back by 0 bases and J by 0 bases.

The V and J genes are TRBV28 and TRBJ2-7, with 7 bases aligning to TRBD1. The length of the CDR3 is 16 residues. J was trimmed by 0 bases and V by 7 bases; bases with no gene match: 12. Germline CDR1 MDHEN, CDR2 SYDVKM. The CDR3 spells CASTPPGTGASYEQYF. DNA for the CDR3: TGTGCCAGCACCCCTCCCGGAACAGGGGCCTCCTACGAGCAGTACTTC.

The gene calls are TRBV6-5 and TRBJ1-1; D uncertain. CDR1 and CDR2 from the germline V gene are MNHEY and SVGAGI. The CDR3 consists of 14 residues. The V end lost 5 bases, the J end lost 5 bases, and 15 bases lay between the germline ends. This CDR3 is CASSELSRWTEAFF. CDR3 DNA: TGTGCCAGCAGTGAGCTATCTAGATGGACTGAAGCTTTCTTT.

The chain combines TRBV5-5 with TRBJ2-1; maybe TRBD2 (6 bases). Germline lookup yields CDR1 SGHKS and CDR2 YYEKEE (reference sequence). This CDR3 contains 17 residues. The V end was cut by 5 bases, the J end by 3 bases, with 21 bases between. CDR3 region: CASRTGTPTFYYNEQFF. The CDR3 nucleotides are TGTGCCAGCAGGACCGGGACTCCCACATTTTACTACAATGAGCAGTTCTTC.

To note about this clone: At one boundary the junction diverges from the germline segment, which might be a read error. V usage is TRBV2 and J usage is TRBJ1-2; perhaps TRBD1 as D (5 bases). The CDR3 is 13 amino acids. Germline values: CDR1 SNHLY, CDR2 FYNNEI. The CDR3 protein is CASSPPRAQGYAF. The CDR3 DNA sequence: TGTGCCAGCAGCCCCCCCAGGGCGCAGGGTTACGCCTTC.

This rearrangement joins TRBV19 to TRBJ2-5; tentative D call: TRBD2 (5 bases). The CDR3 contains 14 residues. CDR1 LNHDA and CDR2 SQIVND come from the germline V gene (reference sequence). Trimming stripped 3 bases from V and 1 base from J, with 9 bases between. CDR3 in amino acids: CASSISSGQETQYF. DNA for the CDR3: TGTGCCAGTAGTATTTCCAGCGGCCAAGAGACCCAGTACTTC.

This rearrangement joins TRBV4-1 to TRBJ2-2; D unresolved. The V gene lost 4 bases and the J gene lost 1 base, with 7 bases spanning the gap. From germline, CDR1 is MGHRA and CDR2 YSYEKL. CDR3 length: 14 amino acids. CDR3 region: CASSPRGNTGELFF. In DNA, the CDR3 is TGCGCCAGCAGCCCCCGAGGGAACACCGGGGAGCTGTTTTTT.

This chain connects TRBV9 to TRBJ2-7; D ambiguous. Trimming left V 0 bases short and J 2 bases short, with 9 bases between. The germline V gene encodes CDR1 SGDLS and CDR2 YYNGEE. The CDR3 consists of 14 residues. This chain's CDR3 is CASSVEDGPYEQYF. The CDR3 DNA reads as TGTGCCAGCAGCGTAGAGGACGGACCCTACGAGCAGTACTTC.

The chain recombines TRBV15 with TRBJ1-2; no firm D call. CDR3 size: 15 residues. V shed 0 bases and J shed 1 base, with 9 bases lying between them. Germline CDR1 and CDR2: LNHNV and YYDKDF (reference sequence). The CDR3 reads CATSRDFGLNYGYTF. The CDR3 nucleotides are TGTGCCACCAGCAGAGATTTTGGCCTTAACTATGGCTACACCTTC.

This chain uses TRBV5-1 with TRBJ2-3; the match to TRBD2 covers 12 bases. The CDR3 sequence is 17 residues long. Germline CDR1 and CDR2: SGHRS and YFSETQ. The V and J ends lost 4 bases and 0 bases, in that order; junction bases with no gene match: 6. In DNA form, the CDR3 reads TGCGCCAGCAGCCCCGGACTAGCGGGATCTAGCACAGATACGCAGTATTTT. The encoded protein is CASSPGLAGSSTDTQYF.

Here the CDR3 reads CASSPEVGIYGYTF. The CDR3 DNA reads TGCGCCAGCAGCCCGGAGGTAGGGATCTATGGCTACACCTTC. This sequence joins TRBV5-1 and TRBJ1-2; the D is unclear. The V gene's germline CDR1 is SGHRS and CDR2 YFSETQ. Trimming shortened V by 4 bases and J by 4 bases, and 14 bases separated the two germline ends. The CDR3 spans 14 residues.

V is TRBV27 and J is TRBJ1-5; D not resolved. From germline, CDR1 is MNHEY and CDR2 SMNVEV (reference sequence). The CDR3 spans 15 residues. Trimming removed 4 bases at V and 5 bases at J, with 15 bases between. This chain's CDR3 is CASSSSTRGYQPQHF. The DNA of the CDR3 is TGTGCCAGCAGTTCGTCCACTCGAGGGTATCAGCCCCAGCATTTT.

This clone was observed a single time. The CDR3 is CASSSETATGVGYTF. The CDR3 bases are TGTGCCAGTAGTAGTGAGACGGCGACAGGGGTTGGCTACACCTTC. The rearrangement joins TRBV19 to TRBJ1-2; TRBD1 matches 8 bases. Germline loops: CDR1 LNHDA, CDR2 SQIVND (reference sequence). Trimming took 4 bases from V and 7 from J; bases not matched to a gene: 11. This CDR3 comprises 15 residues.